Described below is a single TCR beta chain sequence and its context. The germline V gene encodes CDR1 SGHRS and CDR2 YFSETQ. With 2 bases removed from V and 5 bases from J, the gap between germline ends came to 6 bases. CDR3 size: 12 residues. This entry belongs to a study of blood T cell repertoires in COVID-19. Looking at the study overall: Sites in the United States, Italy and Spain provided acute and convalescent COVID-19 samples.

The repertoire was sequenced with immunoSEQ multiplex PCR; TCRdb's copy has only in-frame clones and lacks some. The table records about 54,000 clones, approximately 90% of them present only once. The sample consisted of peripheral blood. The chain is built from TRBV5-1 and TRBJ2-3; TRBD2 might be the D (5 bases). The clonotype originates from a woman between 40 and 50 years old with active COVID-19. CDR3 residues: CASSFEGDTQYF. CDR3 sequence (DNA): TGCGCCAGCAGCTTCGAGGGAGATACGCAGTATTTT.